A selection of T cell receptor beta chains follows, all from one sample in a study of T cell responses to AZD1222 COVID-19 vaccine. Sequencing used immunoSEQ multiplex PCR; TCRdb keeps in-frame clones, though not all of them. The data contain over 95,000 clones, approximately 90% of them seen just once; the ten biggest clones take up roughly 4.5%. Sequences were derived from peripheral blood, sampled on day 0 of AZD1222 vaccination. The receptors here all came from an adult in good health. The CDR3 runs from the conserved cysteine through the conserved F or W. The D gene is left open where the match is weak. The size entry is marked missing in some rows and otherwise reads once, few, many or a size class.

V gene: TRBV24-1; clone size: few; D gene: NA; J gene: TRBJ1-2; CDR3 protein: CATSDPNEAMGYTF; CDR3 DNA: TGTGCCACCAGTGACCCGAACGAGGCGATGGGCTACACCTTC
V gene: TRBV10-3; clone size: NA; D gene: TRBD1; J gene: TRBJ2-7; CDR3 protein: CAIKRGQGYEQYF; CDR3 DNA: TGTGCCATCAAACGAGGACAGGGCTACGAGCAGTACTTC
V gene: TRBV27; clone size: NA; D gene: NA; J gene: TRBJ1-1; CDR3 protein: CASSFLSAGPQAFF; CDR3 DNA: TGTGCCAGCAGTTTCCTTTCAGCAGGGCCCCAAGCTTTCTTT
V gene: TRBV12-3/TRBV12-4; clone size: NA; D gene: NA; J gene: TRBJ1-1; CDR3 protein: CASSLVAGVAFF; CDR3 DNA: TGTGCCAGCAGTTTAGTGGCAGGGGTAGCTTTCTTT
V gene: TRBV30; clone size: NA; D gene: NA; J gene: TRBJ1-2; CDR3 protein: CACPLAPFYNYGYTF; CDR3 DNA: TGTGCCTGCCCCCTGGCTCCCTTTTATAACTATGGCTACACCTTC
V gene: TRBV29-1; clone size: NA; D gene: NA; J gene: TRBJ1-1; CDR3 protein: CSVEDTQGLMNTEAFF; CDR3 DNA: TGCAGCGTTGAAGATACCCAGGGCCTTATGAACACTGAAGCTTTCTTT
V gene: TRBV29-1; clone size: NA; D gene: NA; J gene: TRBJ1-5; CDR3 protein: CSVEITDNQPQHF; CDR3 DNA: TGCAGCGTTGAAATTACAGACAATCAGCCCCAGCATTTT
V gene: TRBV30; clone size: NA; D gene: NA; J gene: TRBJ1-4; CDR3 protein: CAWDSATRREKLFF; CDR3 DNA: TGTGCCTGGGACAGCGCGACTAGGAGGGAAAAACTGTTTTTT
V gene: TRBV20-1; clone size: NA; D gene: NA; J gene: TRBJ1-2; CDR3 protein: CSARVYGYTF; CDR3 DNA: TGCAGTGCTAGAGTTTATGGCTACACCTTC
V gene: TRBV6-1; clone size: NA; D gene: TRBD1; J gene: TRBJ1-1; CDR3 protein: CASSEMDRARSEAFF; CDR3 DNA: TGTGCCAGCAGTGAAATGGACAGGGCGAGGTCTGAAGCTTTCTTT
V gene: TRBV24-1; clone size: few; D gene: NA; J gene: TRBJ1-5; CDR3 protein: CATSESQGNQPQHF; CDR3 DNA: TGTGCCACCAGTGAGTCGCAGGGTAATCAGCCCCAGCATTTT
V gene: TRBV18; clone size: NA; D gene: NA; J gene: TRBJ1-3; CDR3 protein: CASSLDSSNTIYF; CDR3 DNA: TGTGCCAGCTCACTCGACAGTTCAAACACCATATATTTT
V gene: TRBV18; clone size: NA; D gene: TRBD2; J gene: TRBJ2-1; CDR3 protein: CASSPQKTSGGANEQFF; CDR3 DNA: TGTGCCAGCTCACCACAAAAAACTAGCGGGGGGGCCAATGAGCAGTTCTTC
V gene: TRBV9; clone size: NA; D gene: TRBD1; J gene: TRBJ2-7; CDR3 protein: CASSVGGGLSGWNYEQYF; CDR3 DNA: TGTGCCAGCAGCGTAGGAGGGGGCCTGTCGGGGTGGAACTACGAGCAGTACTTC
V gene: TRBV5-1; clone size: NA; D gene: TRBD1; J gene: TRBJ2-5; CDR3 protein: CASSSYRGVGDQETQYF; CDR3 DNA: TGCGCCAGCAGCTCTTACAGGGGAGTTGGGGACCAAGAGACCCAGTACTTC
V gene: TRBV7-2; clone size: NA; D gene: NA; J gene: TRBJ1-1; CDR3 protein: CASSPWRNTEAFF; CDR3 DNA: TGTGCCAGCAGCCCCTGGCGGAACACTGAAGCTTTCTTT
V gene: TRBV4-1; clone size: NA; D gene: NA; J gene: TRBJ2-2; CDR3 protein: CASSHTGSRTGELFF; CDR3 DNA: TGCGCCAGCAGCCACACCGGGAGCAGGACCGGGGAGCTGTTTTTT
V gene: TRBV6-2/TRBV6-3; clone size: NA; D gene: NA; J gene: TRBJ2-1; CDR3 protein: CASSPDGSSYNEQFF; CDR3 DNA: TGTGCCAGCAGTCCCGACGGGAGCTCCTACAATGAGCAGTTCTTC
V gene: TRBV2; clone size: NA; D gene: TRBD1; J gene: TRBJ2-1; CDR3 protein: CASSGGTGHSYNEQFF; CDR3 DNA: TGTGCCAGCAGTGGGGGGACAGGGCACTCCTACAATGAGCAGTTCTTC
V gene: TRBV2; clone size: NA; D gene: NA; J gene: TRBJ1-6; CDR3 protein: CASIRTENSPLHF; CDR3 DNA: TGTGCCAGCATTAGGACAGAGAATTCACCCCTCCACTTT
V gene: TRBV9; clone size: NA; D gene: TRBD2; J gene: TRBJ2-1; CDR3 protein: CASSPLAGAYNEQFF; CDR3 DNA: TGTGCCAGCAGCCCACTAGCGGGGGCTTACAATGAGCAGTTCTTC
V gene: TRBV7-9; clone size: NA; D gene: NA; J gene: TRBJ1-3; CDR3 protein: CASSPRTGNTIYF; CDR3 DNA: TGTGCCAGCAGCCCGAGGACTGGAAACACCATATATTTT
V gene: TRBV4-1; clone size: once; D gene: NA; J gene: TRBJ2-4; CDR3 protein: CASSQEAPRENIQYF; CDR3 DNA: TGCGCCAGCAGCCAAGAGGCGCCCAGAGAAAACATTCAGTACTTC
V gene: TRBV6-2/TRBV6-3; clone size: NA; D gene: NA; J gene: TRBJ1-1; CDR3 protein: CASSAHMNTEAFF; CDR3 DNA: TGTGCCAGCAGTGCCCACATGAACACTGAAGCTTTCTTT
V gene: TRBV27; clone size: NA; D gene: TRBD2; J gene: TRBJ2-1; CDR3 protein: CASTVGGGRNEQFF; CDR3 DNA: TGTGCCAGCACGGTCGGCGGGGGTAGGAATGAGCAGTTCTTC
V gene: TRBV4-3; clone size: NA; D gene: NA; J gene: TRBJ2-1; CDR3 protein: CASSQDGGAGKNEQFF; CDR3 DNA: TGCGCCAGCAGCCAAGATGGGGGGGCAGGGAAGAATGAGCAGTTCTTC
V gene: TRBV19; clone size: NA; D gene: NA; J gene: TRBJ1-6; CDR3 protein: CASSRREDSPLHF; CDR3 DNA: TGTGCCAGTAGTCGACGGGAGGACTCACCCCTCCACTTT
V gene: TRBV6-2/TRBV6-3; clone size: NA; D gene: NA; J gene: TRBJ2-5; CDR3 protein: CASSPGPQETQYF; CDR3 DNA: TGTGCCAGCAGTCCCGGACCACAAGAGACCCAGTACTTC
V gene: TRBV7-2; clone size: few; D gene: NA; J gene: TRBJ1-4; CDR3 protein: CASRGAERGSHEKLFF; CDR3 DNA: TGTGCCAGCAGGGGGGCCGAGCGGGGAAGTCATGAAAAACTGTTTTTT
V gene: TRBV7-2; clone size: NA; D gene: TRBD1; J gene: TRBJ2-1; CDR3 protein: CASSVQGAVSYNEQFF; CDR3 DNA: TGTGCCAGCAGCGTACAGGGGGCCGTATCCTACAATGAGCAGTTCTTC
V gene: TRBV13; clone size: NA; D gene: NA; J gene: TRBJ2-7; CDR3 protein: CASSLSLIGNEQYF; CDR3 DNA: TGTGCCAGCAGCTTAAGCCTGATTGGGAACGAGCAGTACTTC
V gene: TRBV6-2/TRBV6-3; clone size: NA; D gene: TRBD1; J gene: TRBJ1-3; CDR3 protein: CASIPGQGANSGNTIYF; CDR3 DNA: TGTGCCAGCATCCCAGGACAGGGGGCTAACTCTGGAAACACCATATATTTT
V gene: TRBV28; clone size: once; D gene: NA; J gene: TRBJ1-1; CDR3 protein: CASSYTDRRSLEAFF; CDR3 DNA: TGTGCCAGCAGCTATACCGACAGGAGGTCCCTTGAAGCTTTCTTT
V gene: TRBV27; clone size: NA; D gene: TRBD2; J gene: TRBJ2-7; CDR3 protein: CASTTLAGGPGQYF; CDR3 DNA: TGTGCCAGCACAACACTAGCGGGGGGGCCGGGGCAGTACTTC
V gene: TRBV7-6; clone size: NA; D gene: NA; J gene: TRBJ1-1; CDR3 protein: CASSTPGVTEAFF; CDR3 DNA: TGTGCCAGCAGTACCCCGGGGGTCACTGAAGCTTTCTTT
V gene: TRBV7-9; clone size: NA; D gene: NA; J gene: TRBJ2-1; CDR3 protein: CASSLQGGYNEQFF; CDR3 DNA: TGTGCCAGCAGCTTACAGGGGGGCTACAATGAGCAGTTCTTC
V gene: TRBV25-1; clone size: NA; D gene: TRBD1; J gene: TRBJ1-1; CDR3 protein: CASSLQGATEAFF; CDR3 DNA: TGTGCCAGCAGTTTACAGGGGGCCACTGAAGCTTTCTTT
V gene: TRBV28; clone size: once; D gene: NA; J gene: TRBJ1-1; CDR3 protein: CASSDSGMNTEAFF; CDR3 DNA: TGTGCCAGCAGCGACTCCGGGATGAACACTGAAGCTTTCTTT
V gene: TRBV7-9; clone size: NA; D gene: NA; J gene: TRBJ2-3; CDR3 protein: CASSSDRRRTDTQYF; CDR3 DNA: TGTGCCAGCAGCTCAGACAGGAGACGCACAGATACGCAGTATTTT
V gene: TRBV29-1; clone size: NA; D gene: TRBD1; J gene: TRBJ1-2; CDR3 protein: CSGRQGGKGYTF; CDR3 DNA: TGCAGCGGTCGGCAGGGGGGGAAAGGCTACACCTTC
V gene: TRBV5-4; clone size: NA; D gene: TRBD1; J gene: TRBJ1-2; CDR3 protein: CASSMAGTGSLGYTF; CDR3 DNA: TGTGCCAGCAGCATGGCCGGGACAGGGTCTTTAGGCTACACCTTC
V gene: TRBV27; clone size: NA; D gene: NA; J gene: TRBJ1-5; CDR3 protein: CASSFRSNQPQHF; CDR3 DNA: TGTGCCAGCAGTTTTCGTAGCAATCAGCCCCAGCATTTT
V gene: TRBV5-1; clone size: NA; D gene: NA; J gene: TRBJ1-4; CDR3 protein: CASSLAGNNEKLFF; CDR3 DNA: TGCGCCAGCAGCTTGGCAGGGAATAATGAAAAACTGTTTTTT
V gene: TRBV6-5; clone size: NA; D gene: NA; J gene: TRBJ1-5; CDR3 protein: CASRGTSNQPQHF; CDR3 DNA: TGTGCCAGCAGAGGGACATCTAATCAGCCCCAGCATTTT
V gene: TRBV7-6; clone size: NA; D gene: NA; J gene: TRBJ1-5; CDR3 protein: CASSLGGTQNPQHF; CDR3 DNA: TGTGCCAGCAGCTTAGGAGGGACGCAGAACCCCCAGCATTTT
V gene: TRBV5-1; clone size: NA; D gene: TRBD2; J gene: TRBJ2-2; CDR3 protein: CASSFTSGENTGELFF; CDR3 DNA: TGCGCCAGCAGCTTTACTAGCGGGGAAAACACCGGGGAGCTGTTTTTT
V gene: TRBV24-1; clone size: NA; D gene: TRBD1; J gene: TRBJ1-2; CDR3 protein: CATSDPGTGFGYTF; CDR3 DNA: TGTGCCACCAGTGACCCCGGGACAGGGTTTGGCTACACCTTC
V gene: TRBV15; clone size: NA; D gene: NA; J gene: TRBJ1-5; CDR3 protein: CATSRDLKLNSNQPQHF; CDR3 DNA: TGTGCCACCAGCAGAGACCTAAAACTGAATAGCAATCAGCCCCAGCATTTT
V gene: TRBV15; clone size: NA; D gene: TRBD1; J gene: TRBJ2-7; CDR3 protein: CATRGQESYEQYF; CDR3 DNA: TGTGCCACCAGGGGACAGGAATCCTACGAGCAGTACTTC
V gene: TRBV6-2/TRBV6-3; clone size: NA; D gene: NA; J gene: TRBJ1-3; CDR3 protein: CASSLRPTGKSSGNTIYF; CDR3 DNA: TGTGCCAGCAGTCTACGCCCTACAGGGAAGAGCTCTGGAAACACCATATATTTT
V gene: TRBV27; clone size: NA; D gene: NA; J gene: TRBJ1-6; CDR3 protein: CASSPGPVGSSPLHF; CDR3 DNA: TGTGCCAGCAGCCCCGGGCCAGTCGGTAGTTCACCCCTCCACTTT
V gene: TRBV5-4; clone size: once; D gene: TRBD1; J gene: TRBJ1-2; CDR3 protein: CASSRGTGKNGYTF; CDR3 DNA: TGTGCCAGCAGCCGAGGGACAGGGAAGAACGGCTACACCTTC
V gene: TRBV12-3/TRBV12-4; clone size: NA; D gene: TRBD1; J gene: TRBJ1-5; CDR3 protein: CASSTGVNQPQHF; CDR3 DNA: TGTGCCAGCAGTACAGGGGTCAATCAGCCCCAGCATTTT
V gene: TRBV24-1; clone size: NA; D gene: TRBD1; J gene: TRBJ2-5; CDR3 protein: CATSDLGQGRETQYF; CDR3 DNA: TGTGCCACCAGTGATCTCGGACAGGGAAGGGAGACCCAGTACTTC
V gene: TRBV5-4; clone size: NA; D gene: TRBD1; J gene: TRBJ2-7; CDR3 protein: CASSLGQGSYYEQYF; CDR3 DNA: TGTGCCAGCAGCTTAGGACAGGGGTCCTACTACGAGCAGTACTTC
V gene: TRBV7-9; clone size: NA; D gene: NA; J gene: TRBJ1-4; CDR3 protein: CASTRWGGEKLFF; CDR3 DNA: TGTGCCAGCACTCGATGGGGCGGAGAAAAACTGTTTTTT
V gene: TRBV13; clone size: NA; D gene: NA; J gene: TRBJ2-5; CDR3 protein: CASSLGLKVQETQYF; CDR3 DNA: TGTGCCAGCAGCTTGGGGCTAAAAGTCCAAGAGACCCAGTACTTC
V gene: TRBV7-2; clone size: NA; D gene: NA; J gene: TRBJ2-7; CDR3 protein: CASSLGTSEQYF; CDR3 DNA: TGTGCCAGCAGCTTAGGTACTAGCGAGCAGTACTTC
V gene: TRBV10-3; clone size: NA; D gene: NA; J gene: TRBJ1-3; CDR3 protein: CAISAGGTGNTIYF; CDR3 DNA: TGTGCCATCAGCGCCGGGGGGACGGGAAACACCATATATTTT
V gene: TRBV6-1; clone size: once; D gene: NA; J gene: TRBJ1-5; CDR3 protein: CASSEATENQPQHF; CDR3 DNA: TGTGCCAGCAGTGAAGCGACAGAAAATCAGCCCCAGCATTTT